This T cell receptor beta chain was sequenced in a study of T cell repertoires in cytomegalovirus infection. MiXCR, applied by TCRdb to the reads, yields one record per CDR3 protein. The data show about 920,000 distinct CDR3 sequences, approximately 31% seen once. This clonotype has a handful of counts. The target antigen is unknown. At one boundary the junction diverges from the germline segment, which might be a read error. The CDR3 is 16 amino acids. The germline CDR1 and CDR2 sequences are SSHAT and FNYEAQ (reference sequence). This sequence originates from a human donor in good health (CMV status not recorded). Some clones in this sample may be carry-over from other donors' samples. The chain recombines TRBV7-7 with TRBJ2-1; 10 bases are a match to TRBD1. The starting material was cultured CD8+ T cells from PBMCs, obtained from culture after CMV antigen stimulation. CDR3 sequence reads: CASSARDRGYYNEQFF. The DNA of the CDR3 is TGTGCTAGCAGCGCCCGGGACAGGGGTTATTACAATGAGCAGTTCTTC.